Listed here is a single TCR beta chain. The CDR3 sequence is 14 residues long. The junction had 13 bases not matched to a gene; V was cut back by 6 bases and J by 7 bases. Germline CDR1 and CDR2: SGHKS and YYEKEE (reference sequence). As originally analysed: Nucleated cell number was recorded as an estimate derived from reference gene primer amplification. This table comes from immunoSEQ multiplex PCR, and its TCRdb copy is limited to in-frame clones, with some not included. V, J and clone size reflect that table, while D and trimming were determined from the DNA. The data hold some 200,000 clones, with more than 75% observed a single time. These data come from a study of blood T cell repertoires in COVID-19. On the study more broadly: Donors in the United States, Italy and Spain gave samples during acute or convalescent COVID-19. T cells, B-cell-depleted T cells, or PBMCs provided the cDNA or gDNA that served as material.

V gene TRBV5-5 combines with J gene TRBJ2-7; 7 bases fit TRBD1. The receptor was derived from a human donor in a cohort sampled during active COVID-19. Sequencing was performed on peripheral blood. The CDR3 sequence: CASIGQDQSEEQYF. The CDR3 nucleotides read TGTGCCAGCATCGGACAGGACCAGTCTGAAGAGCAGTACTTC.